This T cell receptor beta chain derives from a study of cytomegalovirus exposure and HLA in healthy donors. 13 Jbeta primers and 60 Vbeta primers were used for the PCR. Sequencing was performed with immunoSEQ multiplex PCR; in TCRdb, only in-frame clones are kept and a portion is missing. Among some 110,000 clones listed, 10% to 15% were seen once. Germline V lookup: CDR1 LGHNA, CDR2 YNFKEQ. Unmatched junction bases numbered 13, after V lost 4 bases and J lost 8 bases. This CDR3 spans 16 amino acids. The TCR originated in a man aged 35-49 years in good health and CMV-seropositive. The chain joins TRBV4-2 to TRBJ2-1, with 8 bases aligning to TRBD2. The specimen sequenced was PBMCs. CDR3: CASSPPASGSSDEQFF. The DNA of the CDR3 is TGTGCCAGCAGCCCTCCAGCCAGCGGGAGTAGTGATGAGCAGTTCTTC.